The rows below give T cell receptor beta chains drawn from one sample of a study of blood T cell repertoires in COVID-19. This table comes from immunoSEQ multiplex PCR, and its TCRdb copy is limited to in-frame clones, with some not included. Here the sample spans about 100,000 clones, 80% to 95% being singletons. The sequencing input was peripheral blood. Receptors were obtained from a man in his fifties with active COVID-19. Each CDR3 is given with its conserved first and last residue. The D gene is left open where the match is weak. Clone size is not always given. Where it is, it says once, few, many or a class for expanded clones.

>TRBJ1-2|.|.|TRBV4-2
CASSQGSGQNYGYTF
TGTGCCAGCAGCCAAGGGTCCGGACAGAACTATGGCTACACCTTC
>TRBJ2-7|TRBD2|.|TRBV29-1
CSVEGLAGTYEQYF
TGCAGCGTTGAAGGGCTAGCGGGAACCTACGAGCAGTACTTC
>TRBJ2-1|.|.|TRBV5-1
CASSLLGDPTYNEQFF
TGCGCCAGCAGCTTGTTAGGAGACCCAACCTACAATGAGCAGTTCTTC
>TRBJ2-1|TRBD2|few|TRBV5-1
CASSLASGRSYNEQFF
TGCGCCAGCAGCTTGGCTAGCGGGAGGTCCTACAATGAGCAGTTCTTC
>TRBJ1-2|.|.|TRBV3-1/TRBV3-2
CASSQEAYGYTF
TGTGCCAGCAGCCAAGAAGCCTATGGCTACACCTTC
>TRBJ1-1|TRBD1|.|TRBV29-1
CSVGQGANTEAFF
TGCAGCGTCGGACAGGGGGCAAACACTGAAGCTTTCTTT
>TRBJ2-2|TRBD2|.|TRBV19
CASSMSRTGGTGELFF
TGTGCCAGTAGTATGTCCAGGACCGGGGGGACTGGGGAGCTGTTTTTT
>TRBJ1-6|.|few|TRBV7-2
CASSLVPRSSYNSPLHF
TGTGCCAGCAGCTTAGTTCCCAGAAGCTCCTATAATTCACCCCTCCACTTT
>TRBJ1-5|.|few|TRBV2
CASSGAYSEPQHF
TGTGCCAGCAGTGGGGCCTATTCGGAGCCCCAGCATTTT
>TRBJ2-1|TRBD2|.|TRBV3-1/TRBV3-2
CASSQVATSGRPTYNEQFF
TGTGCCAGCAGCCAAGTCGCGACTAGCGGGAGACCCACCTACAATGAGCAGTTCTTC
>TRBJ1-4|.|.|TRBV7-8
CASSSRTTNREKELFF
TGTGCCAGCAGCTCCCGTACTACGAATCGGGAAAAAGAACTGTTTTTT
>TRBJ2-7|TRBD1|few|TRBV2
CASRTGTGAQHEQYF
TGTGCCAGCAGGACAGGGACAGGGGCGCAGCACGAGCAGTACTTC
>TRBJ1-1|TRBD1|.|TRBV28
CASSLAGQGGTEAFF
TGTGCCAGCAGTTTAGCGGGACAGGGAGGCACTGAAGCTTTCTTT
>TRBJ2-1|.|.|TRBV19
CASSITRFNEQFF
TGTGCCAGTAGTATTACCAGATTCAATGAGCAGTTCTTC
>TRBJ2-1|TRBD2|.|TRBV27
CASSFLKAGGGDEQFF
TGTGCCAGCAGTTTCCTGAAAGCGGGAGGTGGGGATGAGCAGTTCTTC
>TRBJ2-3|TRBD2|.|TRBV27
CASRPTSGSTQYF
TGTGCCAGCAGACCCACTAGCGGGAGTACGCAGTATTTT
>TRBJ2-5|.|.|TRBV3-1/TRBV3-2
CASSSTDRQETQYF
TGTGCCAGCAGTTCGACAGACAGACAAGAGACCCAGTACTTC
>TRBJ2-7|.|.|TRBV14
CASSRDLSSYEQYF
TGTGCCAGCAGCCGAGACCTGAGCTCCTACGAGCAGTACTTC
>TRBJ2-7|TRBD1|.|TRBV11-3
CASSLGDRSYEQYF
TGTGCCAGCAGCTTAGGGGACAGATCTTACGAGCAGTACTTC
>TRBJ1-2|.|.|TRBV5-6
CASSSTGEGTTYGYTF
TGTGCCAGCAGCTCGACGGGGGAGGGGACGACGTATGGCTACACCTTC
>TRBJ1-4|.|.|TRBV19
CASSKYRPSNEKLFF
TGTGCCAGTAGCAAGTACAGGCCTTCTAATGAAAAACTGTTTTTT
>TRBJ2-2|.|.|TRBV3-1/TRBV3-2
CASRANTYTGELFF
TGTGCCAGCAGAGCCAATACCTACACCGGGGAGCTGTTTTTT
>TRBJ1-5|TRBD1|.|TRBV19
CASSIQTGMGQPQHF
TGTGCCAGTAGTATACAGACAGGGATGGGTCAGCCCCAGCATTTT
>TRBJ2-3|TRBD2|.|TRBV5-5
CASSPGTSIRDTQYF
TGTGCCAGCAGCCCCGGGACTAGTATACGAGATACGCAGTATTTT
>TRBJ2-1|TRBD1|.|TRBV11-2
CASRRQGDNEQFF
TGTGCCAGCAGGCGACAGGGAGACAATGAGCAGTTCTTC
>TRBJ2-5|TRBD2|.|TRBV5-1
CASSLVLAGNQETQYF
TGCGCCAGCAGCTTGGTTTTAGCGGGAAACCAAGAGACCCAGTACTTC
>TRBJ2-4|.|.|TRBV21-1
CASSKGDRGPKNIQYF
TGTGCCAGCAGCAAGGGGGACAGGGGGCCCAAAAACATTCAGTACTTC
>TRBJ2-4|.|once|TRBV5-8
CASSMGGGLRNIQYF
TGTGCCAGCAGCATGGGCGGCGGCCTTAGAAACATTCAGTACTTC
>TRBJ1-1|.|.|TRBV3-1/TRBV3-2
CASSQVSGFTEAFF
TGTGCCAGCAGCCAAGTTTCAGGGTTCACTGAAGCTTTCTTT
>TRBJ1-5|.|.|TRBV19
CASSITGSNQPQHF
TGTGCCAGTAGTATAACAGGAAGCAATCAGCCCCAGCATTTT
>TRBJ1-5|.|.|TRBV19
CASSIVQGRSAQHF
TGTGCCAGTAGTATAGTCCAGGGCCGGTCGGCCCAGCATTTT
>TRBJ2-7|TRBD1|medium-sized|TRBV6-5
CASSLGRGQVEQYF
TGTGCCAGCAGTTTGGGCAGGGGGCAAGTCGAGCAGTACTTC
>TRBJ2-3|.|.|TRBV29-1
CSVEFQGTDTQYF
TGCAGCGTTGAATTTCAGGGCACAGATACGCAGTATTTT
>TRBJ2-7|.|once|TRBV28
CASSSEDSSYEQYF
TGTGCCAGCAGTTCCGAGGACAGTTCCTACGAGCAGTACTTC
>TRBJ2-6|.|once|TRBV5-5
CASSLGGLGANVLTF
TGTGCCAGCAGCTTGGGAGGGCTTGGGGCCAACGTCCTGACTTTC
>TRBJ2-1|TRBD2|.|TRBV10-2
CATLDGGYEQFF
TGCGCCACCTTGGACGGGGGGTATGAGCAGTTCTTC
>TRBJ2-5|TRBD1|.|TRBV3-1/TRBV3-2
CASSQAQGAFGETQYF
TGTGCCAGCAGCCAAGCACAGGGGGCGTTTGGAGAGACCCAGTACTTC
>TRBJ2-4|.|.|TRBV18
CASFSTRSDIQYF
TGTGCCAGCTTCTCCACCAGGTCGGACATTCAGTACTTC
>TRBJ1-4|.|.|TRBV19
CASSIIDRGTNEKLFF
TGTGCCAGTAGTATAATCGACAGAGGAACTAATGAAAAACTGTTTTTT
>TRBJ2-3|TRBD2|.|TRBV28
CASSRSSGSLGDTQYF
TGTGCCAGCAGCCGATCTAGCGGGTCCTTGGGCGATACGCAGTATTTT
>TRBJ1-4|.|.|TRBV5-6
CASSPGRGVYEKLFF
TGTGCCAGCAGCCCTGGCCGTGGTGTGTACGAAAAACTGTTTTTT
>TRBJ1-2|.|.|TRBV10-3
CAISESQGRRNYGYTF
TGTGCCATCAGTGAGTCTCAGGGCCGAAGGAACTATGGCTACACCTTC
>TRBJ2-1|TRBD1|.|TRBV27
CASSLYRGNEQFF
TGTGCCAGCAGTTTGTACAGGGGAAATGAGCAGTTCTTC
>TRBJ1-3|TRBD1|.|TRBV5-1
CASSLRAGGSLSSGNTIYF
TGCGCCAGCAGCTTGAGGGCAGGGGGCTCCTTGAGCTCTGGAAACACCATATATTTT
>TRBJ2-7|.|.|TRBV5-6
CASSLDRGISHEQYF
TGTGCCAGCAGCTTGGATCGGGGGATCTCCCACGAGCAGTACTTC
>TRBJ2-7|TRBD1|.|TRBV25-1
CASSGQGAFNEQYF
TGTGCCAGCAGTGGCCAGGGGGCATTCAACGAGCAGTACTTC
>TRBJ2-3|.|.|TRBV29-1
CSVDPHRETQYF
TGCAGCGTTGATCCCCATAGGGAGACGCAGTATTTT
>TRBJ2-5|.|.|TRBV18
CASSPAGGETQYF
TGTGCCAGCTCACCGGCAGGGGGGGAGACCCAGTACTTC
>TRBJ2-7|TRBD2|.|TRBV6-6
CASSYSREDLRVVQYF
TGTGCCAGCAGTTACTCACGGGAGGACCTACGAGTGGTGCAGTACTTC
>TRBJ1-2|TRBD1|once|TRBV7-9
CASSGTGAYYHGYTF
TGTGCCAGCAGCGGGACAGGGGCTTATTATCATGGCTACACCTTC
>TRBJ2-3|TRBD1|.|TRBV5-5
CASSSGTGFFNTQYF
TGTGCCAGCAGCTCCGGGACAGGCTTCTTTAATACGCAGTATTTT